Given below is one TCR beta chain in context. Its antigen is still unknown. The germline CDR1 and CDR2 sequences are LNHNV and YYDKDF (reference sequence). The germline V and J ends were trimmed by 3 bases and 8 bases, with 19 bases remaining between them. The CDR3 spans 16 residues. The data originate from a study of shared clonotypes between healthy human individuals. Across the study: Each donor's CD8 memory used one plate, CD8 naive two, each CD4 subset three.

Measured with immunoSEQ multiplex PCR; TCRdb has only the in-frame clones, and not every one. Altogether about 2.1 million clones are present, roughly 93% being singletons, with the ten largest covering about 1.7%. Cells designated naive CD8 were CD45RO-negative and were positively selected for CCR7, with terminally differentiated effector memory CD45RA+ cells excluded. Caucasian adults residing in Nashville, Tennessee made up all the donors. Study-level findings and limits: Clonotypes which were not shared had lower generation probabilities than clonotypes that all four donors shared. Naive subsets, compared against memory subsets, generally had larger estimated richness values.

The V gene is TRBV15, the J gene TRBJ1-4; D is undetermined. Sample: naive CD8+ T cells from PBMCs. This sequence was found in a man between 18 and 35 years old in good health. Some clones in this sample may be carry-over from other donors' samples. CDR3 nucleotide sequence: TGTGCCACCAGCAGTGGTCGTGGGAGGGTTTGGGAAAAACTGTTTTTT. The encoded protein is CATSSGRGRVWEKLFF.